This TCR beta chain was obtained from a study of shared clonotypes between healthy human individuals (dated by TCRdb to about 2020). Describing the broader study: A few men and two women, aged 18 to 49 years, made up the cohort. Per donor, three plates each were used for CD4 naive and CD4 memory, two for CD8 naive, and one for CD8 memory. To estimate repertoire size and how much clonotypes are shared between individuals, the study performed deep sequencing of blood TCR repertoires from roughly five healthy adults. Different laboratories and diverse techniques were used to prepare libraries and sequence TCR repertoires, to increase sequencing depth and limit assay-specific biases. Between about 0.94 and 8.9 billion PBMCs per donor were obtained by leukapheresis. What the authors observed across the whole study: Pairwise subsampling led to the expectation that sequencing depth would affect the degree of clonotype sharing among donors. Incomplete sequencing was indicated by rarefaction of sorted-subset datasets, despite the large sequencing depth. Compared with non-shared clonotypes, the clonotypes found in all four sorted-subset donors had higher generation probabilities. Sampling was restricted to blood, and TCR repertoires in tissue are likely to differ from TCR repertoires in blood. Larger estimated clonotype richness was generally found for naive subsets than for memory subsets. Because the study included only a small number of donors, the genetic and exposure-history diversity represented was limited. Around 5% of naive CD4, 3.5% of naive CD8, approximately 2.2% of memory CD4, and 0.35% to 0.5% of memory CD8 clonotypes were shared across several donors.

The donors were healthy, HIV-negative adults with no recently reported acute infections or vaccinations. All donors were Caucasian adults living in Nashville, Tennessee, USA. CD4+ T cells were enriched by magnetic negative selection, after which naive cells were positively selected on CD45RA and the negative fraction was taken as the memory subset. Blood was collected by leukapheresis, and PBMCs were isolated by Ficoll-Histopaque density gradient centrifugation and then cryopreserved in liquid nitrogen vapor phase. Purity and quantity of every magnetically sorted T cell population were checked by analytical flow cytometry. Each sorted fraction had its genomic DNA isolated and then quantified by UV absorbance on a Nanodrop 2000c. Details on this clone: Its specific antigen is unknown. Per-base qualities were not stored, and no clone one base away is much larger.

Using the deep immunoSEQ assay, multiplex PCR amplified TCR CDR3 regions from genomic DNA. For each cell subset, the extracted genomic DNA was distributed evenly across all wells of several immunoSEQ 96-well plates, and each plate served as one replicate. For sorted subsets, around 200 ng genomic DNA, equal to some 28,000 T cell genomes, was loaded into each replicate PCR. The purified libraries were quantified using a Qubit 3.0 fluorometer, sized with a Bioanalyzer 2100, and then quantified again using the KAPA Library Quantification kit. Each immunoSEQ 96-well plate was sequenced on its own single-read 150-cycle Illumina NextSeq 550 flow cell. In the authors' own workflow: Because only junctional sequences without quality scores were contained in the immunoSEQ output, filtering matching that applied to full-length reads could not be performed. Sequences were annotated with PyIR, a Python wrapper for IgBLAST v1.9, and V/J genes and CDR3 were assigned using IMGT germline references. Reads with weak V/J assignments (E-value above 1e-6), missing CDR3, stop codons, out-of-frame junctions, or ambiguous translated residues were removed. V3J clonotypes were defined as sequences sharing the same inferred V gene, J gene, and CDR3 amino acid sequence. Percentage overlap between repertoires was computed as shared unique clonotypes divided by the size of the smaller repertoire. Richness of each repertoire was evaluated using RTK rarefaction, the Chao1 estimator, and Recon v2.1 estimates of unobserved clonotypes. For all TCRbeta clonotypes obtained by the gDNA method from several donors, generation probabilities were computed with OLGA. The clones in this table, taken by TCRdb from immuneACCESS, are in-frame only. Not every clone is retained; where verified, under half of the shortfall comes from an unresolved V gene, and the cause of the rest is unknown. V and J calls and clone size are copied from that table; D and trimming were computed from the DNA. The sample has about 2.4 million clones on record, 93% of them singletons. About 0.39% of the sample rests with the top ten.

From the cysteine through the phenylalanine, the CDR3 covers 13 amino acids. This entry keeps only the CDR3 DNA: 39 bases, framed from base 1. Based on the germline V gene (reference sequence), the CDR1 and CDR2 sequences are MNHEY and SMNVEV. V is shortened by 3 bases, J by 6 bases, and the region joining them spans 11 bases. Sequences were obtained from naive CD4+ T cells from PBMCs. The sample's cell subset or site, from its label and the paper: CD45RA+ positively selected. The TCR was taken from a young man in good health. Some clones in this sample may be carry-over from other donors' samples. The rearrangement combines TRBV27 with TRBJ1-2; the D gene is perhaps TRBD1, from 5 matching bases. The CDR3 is CASSLSGLNGYTF. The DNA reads TGTGCCAGCAGTTTGTCAGGGTTGAATGGCTACACCTTC.